The T cell receptor (beta chain) described here comes from a study of cytomegalovirus exposure and HLA in healthy donors. Points from the study as a whole: The Asian-associated ancestry cluster reportedly had fewer N-insertions than the approximately 670-donor mean in a later analysis. TCR beta V segments were, for the most part, productive about 87% or about 30% of the time in an earlier analysis.

60 Vbeta and 13 Jbeta primers were used in PCR. Some clones are missing from TCRdb's copy, which holds only in-frame ones; the method was immunoSEQ multiplex PCR. The sample carries around 170,000 clones, around four fifths recorded once. With regard to this clone: What it binds is unknown.

J lost 5 bases, V lost 0 bases, and 7 bases had no gene match. This CDR3 is 16 amino acids long. Germline CDR1 is SGHRS and CDR2 is YFSETQ. This clonotype was sampled from a woman aged 45 to 65 in good health and CMV-seropositive. The sample taken for sequencing was PBMCs. V gene TRBV5-1 combines with J gene TRBJ2-2; 7 nucleotides align to TRBD1. The CDR3 DNA reads TGCGCCAGCAGCTTGGCCTGGGACAGATTAACCGGGGAGCTGTTTTTT. This encodes CASSLAWDRLTGELFF.